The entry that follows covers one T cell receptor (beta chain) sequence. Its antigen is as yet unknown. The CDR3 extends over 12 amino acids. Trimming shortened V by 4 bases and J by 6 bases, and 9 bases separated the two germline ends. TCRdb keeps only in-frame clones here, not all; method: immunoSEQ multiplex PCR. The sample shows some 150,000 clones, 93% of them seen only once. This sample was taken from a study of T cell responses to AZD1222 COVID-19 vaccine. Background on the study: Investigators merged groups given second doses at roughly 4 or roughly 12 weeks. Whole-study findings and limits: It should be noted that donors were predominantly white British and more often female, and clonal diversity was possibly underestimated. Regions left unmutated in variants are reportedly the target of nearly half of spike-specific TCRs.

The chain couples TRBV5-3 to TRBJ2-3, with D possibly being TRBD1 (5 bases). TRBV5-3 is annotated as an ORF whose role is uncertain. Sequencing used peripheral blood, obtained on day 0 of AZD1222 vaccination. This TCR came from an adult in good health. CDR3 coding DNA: TGTGCCAGAAGCCGGGCAGGGGATACGCAGTATTTT. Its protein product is CARSRAGDTQYF.